Listed below are T cell receptor beta chains from one sample, sequenced in a study of blood T cell repertoires in COVID-19. Assay used: immunoSEQ multiplex PCR; TCRdb lists only in-frame clones, some missing. The sample lists 150,000 to 200,000 clones; 75% to 85% were seen once. The sample comprised peripheral blood. All receptors derive from a woman aged 40 to 49 with COVID-19, enrolled during active disease. Both conserved end residues are part of each CDR3. Fields, in order: CDR3 protein, CDR3 length, clone size, V gene. Expanded clones get a size class; other rows say once, few or many, or leave the size out.

CDR3: CSVEDGRSSYNEQFF
length: 15
size: once
V: TRBV29-1

CDR3: CASTLAGGAGYTF
length: 13
size: -
V: TRBV7-9

CDR3: CASSSNSGTGGLAGYTF
length: 17
size: -
V: TRBV27

CDR3: CASSLGRNTEAFF
length: 13
size: -
V: TRBV12-3/TRBV12-4

CDR3: CASSLGGSSYNEQFF
length: 15
size: -
V: TRBV28

CDR3: CASREDRVGTDTQYF
length: 15
size: -
V: TRBV6-5

CDR3: CSVFDSGTYEQYF
length: 13
size: -
V: TRBV29-1

CDR3: CASSLGRELADYNEQFF
length: 17
size: -
V: TRBV5-6

CDR3: CASSIEDPGTGVGKNIQYF
length: 19
size: -
V: TRBV19

CDR3: CASSSETDLPGYTF
length: 14
size: -
V: TRBV5-1

CDR3: CTSSQGEEVLPLNTEAFF
length: 18
size: -
V: TRBV1

CDR3: CASSIGQGDEQYF
length: 13
size: -
V: TRBV7-2

CDR3: CASSPGLGAITQYF
length: 14
size: -
V: TRBV6-5

CDR3: CASSQGLGNSYEQYF
length: 15
size: -
V: TRBV5-4

CDR3: CASSPGLAGRRDTQYF
length: 16
size: few
V: TRBV27

CDR3: CASSYSRTGYEQYF
length: 14
size: -
V: TRBV6-6

CDR3: CASSELYTGAGEKLFF
length: 16
size: few
V: TRBV6-1

CDR3: CASSPAGTGTNTEAFF
length: 16
size: -
V: TRBV18

CDR3: CASSGDRVNTEAFF
length: 14
size: -
V: TRBV2

CDR3: CAISEGYRPYEQYF
length: 14
size: once
V: TRBV10-3

CDR3: CASSETGRLGTQYF
length: 14
size: -
V: TRBV25-1